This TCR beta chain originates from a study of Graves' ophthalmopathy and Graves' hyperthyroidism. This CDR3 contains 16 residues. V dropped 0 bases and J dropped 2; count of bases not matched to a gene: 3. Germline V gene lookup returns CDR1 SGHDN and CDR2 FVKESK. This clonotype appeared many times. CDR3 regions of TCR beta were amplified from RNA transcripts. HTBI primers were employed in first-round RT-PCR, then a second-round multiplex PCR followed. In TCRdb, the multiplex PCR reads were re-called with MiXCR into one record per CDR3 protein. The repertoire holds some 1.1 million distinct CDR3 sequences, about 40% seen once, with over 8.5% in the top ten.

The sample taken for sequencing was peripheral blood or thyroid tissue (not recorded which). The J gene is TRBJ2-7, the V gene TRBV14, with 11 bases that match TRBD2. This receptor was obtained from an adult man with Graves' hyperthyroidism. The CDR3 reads CASSQEALAGAYEQYF. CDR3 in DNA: TGTGCCAGCAGCCAAGAGGCACTAGCGGGAGCCTACGAGCAGTACTTC.